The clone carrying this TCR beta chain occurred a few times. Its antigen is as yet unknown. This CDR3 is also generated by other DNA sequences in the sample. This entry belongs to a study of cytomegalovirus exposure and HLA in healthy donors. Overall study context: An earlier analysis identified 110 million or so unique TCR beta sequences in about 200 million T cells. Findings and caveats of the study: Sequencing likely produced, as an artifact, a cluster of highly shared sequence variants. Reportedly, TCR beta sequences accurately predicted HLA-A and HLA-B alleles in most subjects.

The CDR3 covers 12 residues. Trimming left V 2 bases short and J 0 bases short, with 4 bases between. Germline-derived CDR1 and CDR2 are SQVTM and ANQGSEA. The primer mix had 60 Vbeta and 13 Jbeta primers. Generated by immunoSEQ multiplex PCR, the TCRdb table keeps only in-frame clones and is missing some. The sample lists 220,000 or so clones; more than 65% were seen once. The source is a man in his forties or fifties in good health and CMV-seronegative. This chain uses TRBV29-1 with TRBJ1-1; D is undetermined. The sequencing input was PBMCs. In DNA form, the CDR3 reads TGCAGCGTTGAACGGGTGAACACTGAAGCTTTCTTT. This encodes CSVERVNTEAFF.